The source of this T cell receptor (beta chain) is a study of OX40 agonist ivuxolimab in advanced cancers. Whole-study context: The dose-escalation group included hepatocellular carcinoma, melanoma, renal cell carcinoma and head and neck cancer. Findings and caveats of the study: People who partly responded at 0.1-3.0 mg/kg had some of the least clonal expansion seen.

About this clone itself: Its target is not known.

Some clones are missing from TCRdb's copy, which holds only in-frame ones; the method was immunoSEQ multiplex PCR. Of 65,000 to 70,000 clones listed, about 77% are singletons. The TCR was taken from an adult with an advanced solid tumor such as melanoma, head and neck, liver or kidney cancer. This sample comprised CD4+ or CD8+ T cells sorted from blood, obtained in a trial of the OX40 agonist ivuxolimab.

This CDR3 reads CASSLQRVTDTQYF. DNA for the CDR3: TGTGCCAGCAGTTTACAGCGGGTCACAGATACGCAGTATTTT. The gene calls are TRBV28 and TRBJ2-3; a possible D gene is TRBD2 (6 bases). The CDR3 extends over 14 amino acids. The V end was cut by 2 bases, the J end by 2 bases, with 8 bases between. Germline lookup yields CDR1 MDHEN and CDR2 SYDVKM.